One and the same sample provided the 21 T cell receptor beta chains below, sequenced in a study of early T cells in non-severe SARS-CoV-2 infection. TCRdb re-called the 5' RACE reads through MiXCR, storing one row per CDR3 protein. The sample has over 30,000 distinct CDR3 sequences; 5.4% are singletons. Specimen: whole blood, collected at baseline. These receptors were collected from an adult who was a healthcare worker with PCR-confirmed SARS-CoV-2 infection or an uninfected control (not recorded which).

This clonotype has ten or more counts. The CDR3 DNA follows: TGCAGTGCTAGTCCCAGGGGGCGGGAAAAACTGTTTTTT. As protein: CSASPRGREKLFF. This rearrangement joins TRBV20-1 to TRBJ1-4; 8 bases match TRBD1. The CDR3 has 13 amino acids. V shed 3 bases, J shed 8 bases, and the junction held 5 bases outside the gene matches. CDR1 and CDR2 (germline): DFQATT, SNEGSKA (reference sequence).

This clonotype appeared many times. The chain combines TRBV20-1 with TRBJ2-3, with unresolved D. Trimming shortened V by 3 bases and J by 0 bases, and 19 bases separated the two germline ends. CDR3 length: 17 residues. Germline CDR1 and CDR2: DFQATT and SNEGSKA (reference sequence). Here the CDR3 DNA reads TGCAGTGCTAGTGACCCCGACTCGTCCCAAAGCACAGATACGCAGTATTTT. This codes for CSASDPDSSQSTDTQYF.

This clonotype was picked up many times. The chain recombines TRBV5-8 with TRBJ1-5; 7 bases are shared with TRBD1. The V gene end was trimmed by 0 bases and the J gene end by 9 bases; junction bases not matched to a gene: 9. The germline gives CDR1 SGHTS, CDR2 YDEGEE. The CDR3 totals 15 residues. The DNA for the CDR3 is TGTGCCAGCAGCTTGGGTGACAGGGACACACGGCCCCAGCATTTT. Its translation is CASSLGDRDTRPQHF.

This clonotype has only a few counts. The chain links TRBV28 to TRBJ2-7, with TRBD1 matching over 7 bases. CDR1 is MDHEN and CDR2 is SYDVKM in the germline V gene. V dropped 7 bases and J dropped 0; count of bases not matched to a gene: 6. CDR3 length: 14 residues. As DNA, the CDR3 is TGTGCCAGCATCCCAGGGGGTCCCTCCTACGAGCAGTACTTC. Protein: CASIPGGPSYEQYF.

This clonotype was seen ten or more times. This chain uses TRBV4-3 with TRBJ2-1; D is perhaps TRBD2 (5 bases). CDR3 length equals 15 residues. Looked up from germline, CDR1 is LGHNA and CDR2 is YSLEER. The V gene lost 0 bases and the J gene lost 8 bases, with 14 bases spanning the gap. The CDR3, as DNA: TGCGCCAGCAGCCAAGACGTCACTCACGGGGATGAGCAGTTCTTC. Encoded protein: CASSQDVTHGDEQFF.

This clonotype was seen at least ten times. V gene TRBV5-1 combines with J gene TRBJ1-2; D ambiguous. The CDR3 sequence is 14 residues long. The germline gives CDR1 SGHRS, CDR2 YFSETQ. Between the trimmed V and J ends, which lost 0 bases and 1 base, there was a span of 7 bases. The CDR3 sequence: CASSLGGINYGYTF. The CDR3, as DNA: TGCGCCAGCAGCTTGGGAGGAATTAACTATGGCTACACCTTC.

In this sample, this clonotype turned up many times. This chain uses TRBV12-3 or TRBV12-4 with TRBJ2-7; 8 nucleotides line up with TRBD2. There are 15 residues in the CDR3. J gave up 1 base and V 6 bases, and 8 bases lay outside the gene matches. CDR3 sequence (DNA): TGTGCCAGCAGCCCGGGACTAGGGGGTTCCTACGAGCAGTACTTC. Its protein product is CASSPGLGGSYEQYF.

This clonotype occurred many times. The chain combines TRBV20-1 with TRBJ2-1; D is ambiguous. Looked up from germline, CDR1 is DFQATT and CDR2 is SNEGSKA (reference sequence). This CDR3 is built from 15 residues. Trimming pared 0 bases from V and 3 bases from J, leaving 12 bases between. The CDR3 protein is CSARDLATFYNEQFF. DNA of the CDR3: TGCAGTGCTAGAGATTTAGCAACCTTCTACAATGAGCAGTTCTTC.

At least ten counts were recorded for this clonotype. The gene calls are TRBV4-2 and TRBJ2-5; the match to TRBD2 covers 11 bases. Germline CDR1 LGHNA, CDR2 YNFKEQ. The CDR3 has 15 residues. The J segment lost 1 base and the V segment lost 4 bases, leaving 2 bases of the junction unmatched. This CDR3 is CASSPSGRPQETQYF. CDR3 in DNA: TGTGCCAGCAGCCCTAGCGGGAGGCCCCAAGAGACCCAGTACTTC.

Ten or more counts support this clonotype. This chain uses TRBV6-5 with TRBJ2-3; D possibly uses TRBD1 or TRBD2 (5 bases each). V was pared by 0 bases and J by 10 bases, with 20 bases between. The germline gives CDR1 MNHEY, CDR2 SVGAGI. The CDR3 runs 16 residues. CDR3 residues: CASSYSTGTGGSAQYF. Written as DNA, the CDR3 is TGTGCCAGCAGTTACTCTACTGGGACGGGCGGAAGTGCGCAGTATTTT.

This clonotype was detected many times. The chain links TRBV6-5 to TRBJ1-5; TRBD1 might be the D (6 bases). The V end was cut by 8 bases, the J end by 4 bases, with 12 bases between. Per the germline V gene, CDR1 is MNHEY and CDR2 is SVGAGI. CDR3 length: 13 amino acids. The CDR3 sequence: CASGRDMNQPQHF. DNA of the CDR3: TGTGCCAGCGGCCGGGACATGAATCAGCCCCAGCATTTT.

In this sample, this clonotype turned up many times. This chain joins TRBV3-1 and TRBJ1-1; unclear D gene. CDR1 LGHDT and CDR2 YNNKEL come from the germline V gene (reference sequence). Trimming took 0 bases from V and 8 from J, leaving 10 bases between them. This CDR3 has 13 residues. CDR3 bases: TGTGCCAGCAGCCAAGATGGGAAGGGCGAAGCTTTCTTT. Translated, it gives CASSQDGKGEAFF.

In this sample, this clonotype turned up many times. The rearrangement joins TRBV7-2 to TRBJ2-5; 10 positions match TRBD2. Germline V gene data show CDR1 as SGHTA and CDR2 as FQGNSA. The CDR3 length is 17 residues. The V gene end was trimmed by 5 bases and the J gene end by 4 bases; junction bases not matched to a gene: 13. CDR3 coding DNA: TGTGCCAGCAGCCCCGGATTCACTAGCGGGATTCTAGAGACCCAGTACTTC. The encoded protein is CASSPGFTSGILETQYF.

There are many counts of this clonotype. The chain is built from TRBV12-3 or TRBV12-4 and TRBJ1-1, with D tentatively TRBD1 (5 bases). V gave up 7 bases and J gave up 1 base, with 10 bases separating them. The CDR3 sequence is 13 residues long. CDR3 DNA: TGTGCCAGCAATAGGGGCCAGAACACTGAAGCTTTCTTT. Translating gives CASNRGQNTEAFF.

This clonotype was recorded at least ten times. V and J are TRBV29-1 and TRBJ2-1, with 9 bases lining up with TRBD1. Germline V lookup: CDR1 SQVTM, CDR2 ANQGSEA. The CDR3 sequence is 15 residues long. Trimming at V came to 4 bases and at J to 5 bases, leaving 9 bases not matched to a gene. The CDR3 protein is CSVGAAGTGNNEQFF. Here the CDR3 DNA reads TGCAGCGTTGGGGCCGCCGGGACAGGGAACAATGAGCAGTTCTTC.

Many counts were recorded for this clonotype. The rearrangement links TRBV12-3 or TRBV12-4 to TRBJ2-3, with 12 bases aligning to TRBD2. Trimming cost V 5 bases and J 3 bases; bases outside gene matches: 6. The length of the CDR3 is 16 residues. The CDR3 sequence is CASSPGLAGGTDTQYF. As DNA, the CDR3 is TGTGCCAGCAGTCCGGGACTAGCGGGTGGGACAGATACGCAGTATTTT.

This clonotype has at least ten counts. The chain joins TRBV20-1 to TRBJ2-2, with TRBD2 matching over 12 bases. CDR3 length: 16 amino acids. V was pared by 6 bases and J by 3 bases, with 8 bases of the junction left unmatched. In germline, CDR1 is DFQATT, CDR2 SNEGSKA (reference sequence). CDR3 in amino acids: CSARNRLAGDTGELFF. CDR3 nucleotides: TGCAGTGCCCGGAACCGACTAGCGGGAGACACCGGGGAGCTGTTTTTT.

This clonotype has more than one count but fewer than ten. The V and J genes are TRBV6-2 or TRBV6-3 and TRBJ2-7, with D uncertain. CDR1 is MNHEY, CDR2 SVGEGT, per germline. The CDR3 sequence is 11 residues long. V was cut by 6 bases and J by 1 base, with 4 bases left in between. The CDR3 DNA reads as TGTGCCAGCAGGGGTTCCTACGAGCAGTACGTC. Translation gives CASRGSYEQYV.

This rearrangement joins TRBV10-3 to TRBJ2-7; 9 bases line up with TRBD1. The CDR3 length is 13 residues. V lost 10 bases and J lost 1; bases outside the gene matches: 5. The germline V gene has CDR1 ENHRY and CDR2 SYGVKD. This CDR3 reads CATGQGLSYEQYF. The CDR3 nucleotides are TGTGCCACCGGACAGGGGCTGTCCTACGAGCAGTACTTC.

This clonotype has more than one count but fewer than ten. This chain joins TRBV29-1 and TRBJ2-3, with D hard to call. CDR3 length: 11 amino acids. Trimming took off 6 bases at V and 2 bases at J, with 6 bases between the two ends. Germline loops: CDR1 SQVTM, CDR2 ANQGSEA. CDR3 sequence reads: CSVEFTDTQYF. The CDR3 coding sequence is TGCAGCGTCGAGTTCACAGATACGCAGTATTTT.

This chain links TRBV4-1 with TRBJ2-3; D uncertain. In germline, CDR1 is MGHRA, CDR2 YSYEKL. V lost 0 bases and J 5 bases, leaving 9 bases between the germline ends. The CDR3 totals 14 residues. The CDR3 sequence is CASSQEVWRDTQYF. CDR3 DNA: TGCGCCAGCAGCCAAGAAGTTTGGAGAGATACGCAGTATTTT.